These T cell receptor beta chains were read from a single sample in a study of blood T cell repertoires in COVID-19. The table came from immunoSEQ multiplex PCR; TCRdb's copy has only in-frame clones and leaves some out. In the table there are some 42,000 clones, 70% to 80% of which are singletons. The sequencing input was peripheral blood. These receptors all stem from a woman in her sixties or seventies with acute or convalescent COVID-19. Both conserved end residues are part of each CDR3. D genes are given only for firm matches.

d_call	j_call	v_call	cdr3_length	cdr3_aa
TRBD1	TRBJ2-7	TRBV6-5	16	CASSYSLGQISYEQYF
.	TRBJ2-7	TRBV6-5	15	CASSSAWTETYEQYF
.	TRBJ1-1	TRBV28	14	CASSLVQGSTEAFF
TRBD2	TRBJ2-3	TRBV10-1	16	CASNGATSGNQDTQYF
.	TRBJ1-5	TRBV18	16	CASSPVSGVGNQPQHF
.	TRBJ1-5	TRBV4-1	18	CASSQDYWGVGSNQPQHF
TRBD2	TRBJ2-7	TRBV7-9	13	CASSRGGDYEQYF
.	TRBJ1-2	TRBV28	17	CASISTTGLRTHYGYTF
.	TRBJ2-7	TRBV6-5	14	CASAGDRSSYEQYF
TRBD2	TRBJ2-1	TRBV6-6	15	CASSVAGVGDNEQFF
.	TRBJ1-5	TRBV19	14	CASAPPGSGQPQHF
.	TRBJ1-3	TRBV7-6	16	CASSLAGGPSGNTIYF
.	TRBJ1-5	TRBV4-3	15	CASSQGTASNQPQHF
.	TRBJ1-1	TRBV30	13	CAWSWGGSTEAFF
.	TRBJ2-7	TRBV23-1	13	CASSQRQVQEQYF
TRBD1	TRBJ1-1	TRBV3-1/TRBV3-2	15	CASSLRSGGRTEAFF
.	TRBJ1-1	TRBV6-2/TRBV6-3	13	CASSITRQTEAFF